The 16 T cell receptor beta chains listed next were all sequenced from one sample in a study of response to subunit inactivated influenza vaccine. TCRdb re-called the RT-PCR reads with MiXCR, one entry per CDR3 protein. This table holds 650,000 to 850,000 distinct CDR3 sequences, 14% found once. Sequenced here: PBMCs from blood, sampled less than 15 days before vaccination. The receptors derive from a man between 45 and 60 years old who received an inactivated influenza vaccine.

This clonotype was seen more than once but under ten times. This sequence joins TRBV20-1 and TRBJ1-1; tentatively, D is TRBD1 (5 bases). The CDR3 spans 14 residues. The V end was cut by 2 bases, the J end by 4 bases, with 14 bases between. Germline V gives CDR1 DFQATT, CDR2 SNEGSKA (reference sequence). CDR3 sequence: CSARSTYGATEAFF. For the CDR3, the DNA is TGCAGTGCTAGAAGCACATACGGGGCCACTGAAGCTTTCTTT.

In this sample, this clonotype turned up many times. The V call is TRBV6-2 or TRBV6-3, the J call TRBJ2-5; 10 bases align to TRBD2. Germline CDR1 and CDR2: MNHEY and SVGEGT. Trimming cost V 3 bases and J 13 bases; bases outside gene matches: 14. This CDR3 is built from 15 residues. The CDR3: CASSYSSGGPMSLYF. The CDR3 nucleotides read TGTGCCAGCAGTTATTCTAGCGGGGGTCCTATGAGTTTGTACTTC.

The chain couples TRBV12-3 or TRBV12-4 to TRBJ2-1; D is ambiguous. The CDR3 totals 13 residues. The germline V and J ends were trimmed by 3 bases and 7 bases, with 10 bases remaining between them. The chain's CDR3 is CASSFAETNEQFF. The CDR3, as DNA: TGTGCCAGCAGTTTTGCAGAAACTAATGAGCAGTTCTTC.

This chain connects TRBV29-1 to TRBJ2-3; perhaps TRBD2 as D (6 bases). Trimming cost V 1 base and J 4 bases, with 9 bases left between them. CDR3 length equals 13 residues. CDR1 and CDR2 from the germline V gene are SQVTM and ANQGSEA. CDR3 bases: TGCAGCGTTGAAGTGCGGGAAGCAGATACGCAGTATTTT. Its protein is CSVEVREADTQYF.

A remark on this clonotype: This may stem from a read error, because a much larger clone lies one nucleotide away. No conserved phenylalanine or tryptophan ends this CDR3, so it is likely a read error. Here the CDR3 DNA reads TGCGCCAGCAGCTTGGATTGGGGGTACGAGCAGTACTTA. This sequence encodes CASSLDWGYEQYL. The chain joins TRBV5-1 to TRBJ2-7, with D tentatively TRBD1 or TRBD2 (5 bases each). CDR1 SGHRS and CDR2 YFSETQ come from the germline V gene. Trimming pared 0 bases from V and 4 bases from J, leaving 8 bases between. CDR3 size: 13 residues.

The sample holds many counts of this clonotype. The chain joins TRBV20-1 to TRBJ2-2; perhaps TRBD1 as D (6 bases). V dropped 7 bases and J dropped 1 base, with 10 bases sitting between them. Germline-derived CDR1 and CDR2 are DFQATT and SNEGSKA (reference sequence). This CDR3 comprises 13 residues. As DNA, the CDR3 is TGCAGTGTTATGACAGGGAACACCGGGGAGCTGTTTTTT. Encoded protein: CSVMTGNTGELFF.

This clonotype was seen more than once but under ten times. This chain links TRBV7-6 with TRBJ2-2; unclear D gene. The germline gives CDR1 SGHVS, CDR2 FNYEAQ. With 4 bases removed from V and 3 bases from J, the gap between germline ends came to 12 bases. The CDR3 totals 15 residues. The CDR3, as DNA: TGTGCCAGCAGCTCTCTGGAAGTAGACACCGGGGAGCTGTTTTTT. This translates into CASSSLEVDTGELFF. The variable domain in full, completed from reference TRBV7-6 and TRBJ2-2, reads GAGVSQSPRYKVTKRGQDVALRCDPISGHVSLYWYRQALGQGPEFLTYFNYEAQQDKSGLPNDRFSAERPEGSISTLTIQRTEQRDSAMYRCASSSLEVDTGELFFGEGSRLTVL.

This clonotype appeared once. The chain combines TRBV18 with TRBJ2-1; D is perhaps TRBD1 (6 bases). Per the germline V gene, CDR1 is KGHSH and CDR2 is LQKENI. This CDR3 has 13 residues. Trimming pared 4 bases from V and 9 bases from J, leaving 13 bases between. In DNA form, the CDR3 reads TGTGCCAGCTCACTTACAGGGTTCGGTGAGCAGTTCTTC. It translates to CASSLTGFGEQFF.

This clonotype has more than one count but fewer than ten. The chain employs TRBV5-1 and TRBJ2-5; 9 nucleotides line up with TRBD1. The V gene end was trimmed by 5 bases and the J gene end by 5 bases; junction bases not matched to a gene: 16. The CDR3 has 17 amino acids. CDR1 SGHRS and CDR2 YFSETQ come from the germline V gene. In DNA form, the CDR3 reads TGCGCCAGCAGAAAAACCGGGACAGGGAAATCCCTGGAGACCCAGTACTTC. This codes for CASRKTGTGKSLETQYF.

The rearrangement links TRBV20-1 to TRBJ2-7; the match to TRBD1 covers 8 bases. The trim removed 5 bases at V and 2 bases at J, leaving 5 bases unmatched. This CDR3 comprises 13 residues. The germline CDR1 and CDR2 sequences are DFQATT and SNEGSKA (reference sequence). The CDR3 here is CSARRGQPYEQYF. The CDR3 bases are TGCAGTGCTCGCAGGGGGCAACCCTACGAGCAGTACTTC.

This clonotype was counted at least ten times. J is TRBJ2-7 and V is TRBV28, with TRBD1 identical over 12 bases. The V gene's germline CDR1 is MDHEN and CDR2 SYDVKM. The CDR3 is made up of 17 amino acids. The ends lost 4 bases at V and 4 bases at J; junction bases unmatched: 11. The CDR3 sequence is CASSSRAGTGGRYEQYF. Written as DNA, the CDR3 is TGTGCCAGCAGTTCCCGCGCCGGGACAGGGGGCCGGTACGAGCAGTACTTC.

The chain recombines TRBV27 with TRBJ2-7; 10 bases are a match to TRBD1. The CDR3 has 15 amino acids. J gave up 5 bases and V 6 bases, and 10 bases lay outside the gene matches. CDR1 is MNHEY, CDR2 SMNVEV, per germline (reference sequence). The CDR3 DNA follows: TGTGCCAGCAGCCGCCCGGGACAGGGGATCCACGAGCAGTACTTC. It codes for CASSRPGQGIHEQYF.

The chain recombines TRBV6-5 with TRBJ2-5; 8 bases match TRBD1. The CDR3 consists of 18 residues. The V and J ends lost 0 bases and 6 bases, in that order; junction bases with no gene match: 15. Germline V CDR1 and CDR2: MNHEY, SVGAGI. DNA of the CDR3: TGTGCCAGCAGTTACTCGATTTTCACGCAGGGGGCCCGGAAGACCCAGTACTTC. Its protein product is CASSYSIFTQGARKTQYF.

The sample holds one count of this clonotype. The genes are TRBV20-1 and TRBJ2-3, with D tentatively TRBD2 (7 bases). V dropped 5 bases and J dropped 6 bases, with 15 bases sitting between them. The germline gives CDR1 DFQATT, CDR2 SNEGSKA (reference sequence). The CDR3 is made up of 13 amino acids. DNA for the CDR3: TGCAGTGCTCACAGGGAGGGTGGGGATACGCAGTATTTT. Translating it yields CSAHREGGDTQYF.

This rearrangement joins TRBV2 to TRBJ2-4; D possibly corresponds to TRBD2 (5 bases). This CDR3 contains 15 residues. Germline V gene lookup returns CDR1 SNHLY and CDR2 FYNNEI. Trimming took off 2 bases at V and 6 bases at J, with 14 bases between the two ends. The CDR3 region has the DNA TGTGCCAGCAGTGAACCGGGTGGACTCAGAAACATTCAGTACTTC. Translation gives CASSEPGGLRNIQYF.

This clonotype was counted between two and nine times. This chain uses TRBV29-1 with TRBJ2-7; TRBD1 is a possible D gene (7 bases). The CDR3 contains 14 residues. The V gene lost 4 bases and the J gene lost 6 bases, with 19 bases spanning the gap. Germline CDR1 is SQVTM and CDR2 is ANQGSEA. CDR3 residues: CSVGQGGPLSEQYF. CDR3 nucleotide sequence: TGCAGCGTTGGACAGGGAGGCCCGCTGAGCGAGCAGTACTTC.